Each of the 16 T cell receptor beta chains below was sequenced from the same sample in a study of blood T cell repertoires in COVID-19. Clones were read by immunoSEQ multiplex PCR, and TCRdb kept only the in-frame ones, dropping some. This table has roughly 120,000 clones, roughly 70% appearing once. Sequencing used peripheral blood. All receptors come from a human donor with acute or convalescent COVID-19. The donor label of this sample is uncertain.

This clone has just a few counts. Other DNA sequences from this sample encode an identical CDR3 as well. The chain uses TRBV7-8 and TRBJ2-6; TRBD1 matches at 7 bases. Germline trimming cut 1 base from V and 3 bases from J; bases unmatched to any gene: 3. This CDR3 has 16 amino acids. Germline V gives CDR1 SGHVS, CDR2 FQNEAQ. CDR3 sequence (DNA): TGTGCCAGCAGCTTAGGAGGGGGCAGTGGGGCCAACGTCCTGACTTTC. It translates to CASSLGGGSGANVLTF.

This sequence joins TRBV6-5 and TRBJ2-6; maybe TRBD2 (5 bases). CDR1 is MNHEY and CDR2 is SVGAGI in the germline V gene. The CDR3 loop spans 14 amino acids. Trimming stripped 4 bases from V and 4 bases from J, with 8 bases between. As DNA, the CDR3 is TGTGCCAGCAGTTCACTAGGGGGGGCCAACGTCCTGACTTTC. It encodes CASSSLGGANVLTF.

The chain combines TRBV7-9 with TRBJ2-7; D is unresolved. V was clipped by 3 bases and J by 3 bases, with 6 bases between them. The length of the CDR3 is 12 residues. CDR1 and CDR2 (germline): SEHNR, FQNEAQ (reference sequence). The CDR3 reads CASSFEFYEQYF. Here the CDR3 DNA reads TGTGCCAGCAGCTTTGAGTTCTACGAGCAGTACTTC.

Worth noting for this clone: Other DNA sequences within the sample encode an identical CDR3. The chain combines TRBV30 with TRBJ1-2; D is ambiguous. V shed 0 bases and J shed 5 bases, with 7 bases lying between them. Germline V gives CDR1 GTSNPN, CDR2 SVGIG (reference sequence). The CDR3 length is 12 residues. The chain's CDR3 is CAWSVSGYGYTF. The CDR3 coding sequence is TGTGCCTGGAGTGTATCGGGGTATGGCTACACCTTC.

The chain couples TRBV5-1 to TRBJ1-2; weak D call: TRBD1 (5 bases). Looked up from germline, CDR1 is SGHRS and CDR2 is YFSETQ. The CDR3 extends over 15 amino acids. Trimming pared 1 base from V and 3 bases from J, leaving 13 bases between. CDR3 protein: CASSLRGRVDYGYTF. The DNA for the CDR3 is TGCGCCAGCAGCTTGCGTGGCAGGGTGGACTATGGCTACACCTTC.

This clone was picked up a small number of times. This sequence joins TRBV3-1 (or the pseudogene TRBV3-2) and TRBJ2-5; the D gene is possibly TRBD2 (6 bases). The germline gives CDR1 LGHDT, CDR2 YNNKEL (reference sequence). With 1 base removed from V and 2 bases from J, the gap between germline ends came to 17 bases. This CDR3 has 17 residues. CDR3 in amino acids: CASSQGRWGVKQETQYF. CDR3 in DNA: TGTGCCAGCAGCCAAGGGCGGTGGGGGGTAAAACAAGAGACCCAGTACTTC.

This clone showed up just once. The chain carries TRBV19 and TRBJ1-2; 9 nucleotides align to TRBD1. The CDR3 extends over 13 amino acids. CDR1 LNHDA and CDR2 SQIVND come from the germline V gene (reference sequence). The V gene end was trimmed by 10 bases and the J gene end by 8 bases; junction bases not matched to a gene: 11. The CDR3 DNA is TGTGCCACCACGAAACAGGGGGCGCGGGGCTACACCTTC. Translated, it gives CATTKQGARGYTF.

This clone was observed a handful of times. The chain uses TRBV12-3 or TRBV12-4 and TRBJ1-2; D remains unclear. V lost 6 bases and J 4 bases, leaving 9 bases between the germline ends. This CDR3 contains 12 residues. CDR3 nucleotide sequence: TGTGCCAGCAGCCGCGGAGTCTATGGCTACACCTTC. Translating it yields CASSRGVYGYTF.

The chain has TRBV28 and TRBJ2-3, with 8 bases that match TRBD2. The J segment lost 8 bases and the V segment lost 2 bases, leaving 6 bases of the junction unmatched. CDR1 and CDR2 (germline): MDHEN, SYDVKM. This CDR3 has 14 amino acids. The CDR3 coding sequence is TGTGCCAGCAGTTTAGCGGGAGGCAGAGGTACGCAGTATTTT. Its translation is CASSLAGGRGTQYF. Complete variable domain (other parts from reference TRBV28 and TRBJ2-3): DVKVTQSSRYLVKRTGEKVFLECVQDMDHENMFWYRQDPGLGLRLIYFSYDVKMKEKGDIPEGYSVSREKKERFSLILESASTNQTSMYLCASSLAGGRGTQYFGPGTRLTVL.

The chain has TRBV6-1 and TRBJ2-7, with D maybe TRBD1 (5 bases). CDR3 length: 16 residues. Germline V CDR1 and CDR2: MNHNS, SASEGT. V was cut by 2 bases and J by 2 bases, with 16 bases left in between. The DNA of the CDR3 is TGTGCCAGCAGTGAAAGGGGATATCGTAAAACCTACGAGCAGTACTTC. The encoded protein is CASSERGYRKTYEQYF.

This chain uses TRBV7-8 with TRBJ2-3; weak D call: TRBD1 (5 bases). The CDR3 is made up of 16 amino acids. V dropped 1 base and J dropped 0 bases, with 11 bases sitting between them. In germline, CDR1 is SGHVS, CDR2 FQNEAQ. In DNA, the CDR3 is TGTGCCAGCAGCTTAGACAGGCTAAGGAGCACAGATACGCAGTATTTT. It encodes CASSLDRLRSTDTQYF.

The CDR3: CASSLVAGSNTGELFF. CDR3 in DNA: TGCGCCAGCAGCTTGGTCGCGGGGTCGAACACCGGGGAGCTGTTTTTT. The chain is built from TRBV5-1 and TRBJ2-2; TRBD2 might be the D (6 bases). V was pared by 0 bases and J by 0 bases, with 9 bases between. The V gene's germline CDR1 is SGHRS and CDR2 YFSETQ. The CDR3 length is 16 residues. Filled out from reference TRBV5-1 and TRBJ2-2, the complete variable domain reads KAGVTQTPRYLIKTRGQQVTLSCSPISGHRSVSWYQQTPGQGLQFLFEYFSETQRNKGNFPGRFSGRQFSNSRSEMNVSTLELGDSALYLCASSLVAGSNTGELFFGEGSRLTVL.

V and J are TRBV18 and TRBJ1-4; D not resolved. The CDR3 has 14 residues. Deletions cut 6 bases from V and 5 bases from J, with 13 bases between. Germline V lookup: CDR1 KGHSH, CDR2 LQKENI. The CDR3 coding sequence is TGTGCCAGCTCGTCCACGACAAGGAATGAAAAACTGTTTTTT. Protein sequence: CASSSTTRNEKLFF.

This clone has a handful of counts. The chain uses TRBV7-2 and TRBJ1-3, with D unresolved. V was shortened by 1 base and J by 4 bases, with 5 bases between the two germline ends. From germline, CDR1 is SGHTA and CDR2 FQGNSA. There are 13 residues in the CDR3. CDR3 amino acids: CASSLGGGNTIYF. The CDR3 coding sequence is TGTGCCAGCAGCTTAGGAGGGGGAAACACCATATATTTT.

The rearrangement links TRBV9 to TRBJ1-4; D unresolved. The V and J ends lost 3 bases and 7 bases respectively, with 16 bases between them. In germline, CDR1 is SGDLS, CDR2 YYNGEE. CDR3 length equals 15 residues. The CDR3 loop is CASSASTAGFEKLFF. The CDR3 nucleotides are TGTGCCAGCAGCGCCTCTACAGCCGGTTTTGAAAAACTGTTTTTT.

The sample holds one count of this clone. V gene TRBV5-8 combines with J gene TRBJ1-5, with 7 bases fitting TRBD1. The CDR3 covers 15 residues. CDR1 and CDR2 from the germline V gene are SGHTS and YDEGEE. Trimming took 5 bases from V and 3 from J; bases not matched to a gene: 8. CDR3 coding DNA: TGTGCCAGCAGTGTGACGACAGGGCCCAATCAGCCCCAGCATTTT. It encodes CASSVTTGPNQPQHF.